This T cell receptor beta chain was recorded in a study of blood T cell repertoires in COVID-19. At the level of the study: The samples span acute and convalescent COVID-19 from the United States, Italy and Spain.

The CDR3 runs 14 residues. Per the germline V gene, CDR1 is MNHEY and CDR2 is SMNVEV (reference sequence). Deletions cut 2 bases from V and 5 bases from J, with 12 bases between. Measured with immunoSEQ multiplex PCR; TCRdb has only the in-frame clones, and not every one. The table lists tens of thousands of clones, around 90% of them singletons. The TCR originated in a man in his sixties with active COVID-19. V is TRBV27 and J is TRBJ1-2, with TRBD1 as a possible D gene (6 bases). Source material: peripheral blood. DNA of the CDR3: TGTGCCAGCAGTTTAGGGGGCCCTAGGTATGGCTACACCTTC. Its protein product is CASSLGGPRYGYTF.